Shown below are 12 T cell receptor beta chains from a single sample sequenced in a study of molecular identifiers for immune sequencing clone quantification. One entry per CDR3 protein results from TCRdb running MiXCR on the PCR reads. Found here are 12,000 or so distinct CDR3 sequences, about 17% of them singletons; the top ten hold around 1.6%. The sequenced material came from naive CD8+ T cells from blood, with Jurkat cell RNA spiked in. Subset in this sample: FACS-sorted CD8+CD4-CCR7+CD45RA+ naive T cells. These receptors all come from a human donor in good health. Some libraries in this study had Jurkat cell RNA spiked in.

To note about this clonotype: Just one base apart from a much larger clone, this may be a read error. This chain connects TRBV6-5 to TRBJ2-2, with TRBD2 as a possible D gene (6 bases). The ends were cut back, 0 bases at V and 2 bases at J, with 13 bases in the middle. The CDR3 totals 17 residues. The germline gives CDR1 MNHEY, CDR2 SVGAGI. CDR3 residues: CASSYSTAGSNTGELFF. The CDR3 DNA reads as TGTGCCAGCAGTTACTCGACGGCGGGATCAAACACCGGGGAGCTGTTTTTT.

By share of the sample, this clonotype is medium-sized. The chain is built from TRBV18 and TRBJ1-1; perhaps TRBD1 as D (5 bases). V dropped 1 base and J dropped 5 bases, with 11 bases sitting between them. The CDR3 sequence is 14 residues long. The germline V gene encodes CDR1 KGHSH and CDR2 LQKENI. CDR3 region: CASSPQGPPTEAFF. CDR3 sequence (DNA): TGTGCCAGCTCACCACAGGGACCGCCGACTGAAGCTTTCTTT.

This clonotype was counted ten times or more. This chain connects TRBV24-1 to TRBJ2-2, with D perhaps TRBD2 (6 bases). V was clipped by 1 base and J by 5 bases, with 16 bases between them. Germline V gene sequence: CDR1 KGHDR, CDR2 SFDVKD. The CDR3 has 17 amino acids. The chain's CDR3 is CATSDLKGRRGTGELFF. The CDR3 DNA reads as TGTGCCACCAGTGATTTAAAGGGGCGGCGGGGAACCGGGGAGCTGTTTTTT.

This clonotype came up many times. CDR3 sequence reads: CASSSNTGELFF. The DNA for the CDR3 is TGTGCCAGCAGCTCGAACACCGGGGAGCTGTTTTTT. The chain links TRBV5-4 to TRBJ2-2; D remains ambiguous. The CDR3 is 12 amino acids. V was cut by 3 bases and J by 0 bases, with 0 bases left in between. Germline lookup yields CDR1 SGHNT and CDR2 YYREEE (reference sequence). The full variable domain, with the rest looked up from reference TRBV5-4 and TRBJ2-2, is ETGVTQSPTHLIKTRGQQVTLRCSSQSGHNTVSWYQQALGQGPQFIFQYYREEENGRGNFPPRFSGLQFPNYSSELNVNALELDDSALYLCASSSNTGELFFGEGSRLTVL.

Many counts were recorded for this clonotype. V is TRBV30 and J is TRBJ2-7; 9 nucleotides align to TRBD1. Germline V CDR1 and CDR2: GTSNPN, SVGIG (reference sequence). The CDR3 has 20 residues. The junction had 24 bases not matched to a gene; V was cut back by 3 bases and J by 3 bases. The CDR3 nucleotides read TGTGCCTGGAGGAATCAACGCCGTAGACAGGGGGGAATGACTAACTACGAGCAGTACTTC. Translated: CAWRNQRRRQGGMTNYEQYF.

This clonotype is termed medium-sized. V is TRBV7-3 and J is TRBJ2-3; D tentatively reads TRBD1 or TRBD2 (5 bases each). The CDR3 consists of 16 residues. CDR1 and CDR2 (germline): SGHTA, FQGTGA. With 2 bases removed from V and 4 bases from J, the gap between germline ends came to 16 bases. The CDR3 nucleotides read TGTGCCAGCAGCTTAGGGACCTTCGATGTGGCAGATACGCAGTATTTT. Translated, it gives CASSLGTFDVADTQYF. The variable domain in full, completed from reference TRBV7-3 and TRBJ2-3, reads GAGVSQTPSNKVTEKGKYVELRCDPISGHTALYWYRQSLGQGPEFLIYFQGTGAADDSGLPNDRFFAVRPEGSVSTLKIQRTERGDSAVYLCASSLGTFDVADTQYFGPGTRLTVL.

This clonotype was detected ten times or more. The chain recombines TRBV20-1 with TRBJ2-1; TRBD2 agrees at 8 bases. J lost 0 bases, V lost 0 bases, and 7 bases had no gene match. Germline V gene data show CDR1 as DFQATT and CDR2 as SNEGSKA (reference sequence). The CDR3 extends over 17 amino acids. The DNA for the CDR3 is TGCAGTGCTAGAGATCAGGGGACTAGAAGCTCCTACAATGAGCAGTTCTTC. Its translation is CSARDQGTRSSYNEQFF.

This clonotype showed up many times. CDR3: CSVDAGRTGELFF. The CDR3 DNA sequence: TGCAGCGTTGATGCGGGGCGCACCGGGGAGCTGTTTTTT. The chain joins TRBV29-1 to TRBJ2-2, with a possible D match to TRBD2 (6 bases). Trimming took off 3 bases at V and 4 bases at J, with 9 bases between the two ends. The CDR3 length is 13 residues. Per the germline V gene, CDR1 is SQVTM and CDR2 is ANQGSEA.

At least ten counts were recorded for this clonotype. The chain is built from TRBV2 and TRBJ1-1; D unresolved. Germline CDR1 is SNHLY and CDR2 is FYNNEI. The CDR3 consists of 14 residues. Trimming shortened V by 1 base and J by 1 base, and 7 bases separated the two germline ends. Here the CDR3 reads CASSEGLGNTEAFF. The CDR3 DNA is TGTGCCAGCAGTGAAGGTCTGGGGAACACTGAAGCTTTCTTT.

This clonotype has ten or more counts. V is TRBV7-6 and J is TRBJ2-5; possibly TRBD2 for D (5 bases). This CDR3 has 12 residues. Germline loops: CDR1 SGHVS, CDR2 FNYEAQ. V gave up 7 bases and J gave up 7 bases, with 13 bases separating them. This chain's CDR3 is CASIGLEGTQYF. The CDR3 DNA reads TGTGCCAGCATTGGGCTAGAGGGGACCCAGTACTTC. The variable domain in full, with the rest retrieved from reference TRBV7-6 and TRBJ2-5, is GAGVSQSPRYKVTKRGQDVALRCDPISGHVSLYWYRQALGQGPEFLTYFNYEAQQDKSGLPNDRFSAERPEGSISTLTIQRTEQRDSAMYRCASIGLEGTQYFGPGTRLLVL.

With respect to this clonotype: Just one base apart from a much larger clone, this may be a read error. The rearrangement links TRBV6-6 to TRBJ2-7; 8 bases are shared with TRBD1. From germline, CDR1 is MNHNY and CDR2 SVGAGI (reference sequence). V was pared by 6 bases and J by 5 bases, with 15 bases of the junction left unmatched. The CDR3 spans 16 residues. As DNA, the CDR3 is TGTGCCAGCAGCCCCGCGGACAGGGTGCGCATAAACGAGCAGTACTTC. Protein product: CASSPADRVRINEQYF.

On this clonotype: This could be a read error, since a much larger clone is one nucleotide away. This rearrangement joins TRBV5-1 to TRBJ2-7; 8 bases are shared with TRBD2. CDR1 SGHRS and CDR2 YFSETQ come from the germline V gene. Unmatched junction bases numbered 4, after V lost 3 bases and J lost 2 bases. This CDR3 contains 14 residues. The CDR3 here is CASSSAGGAYEQYF. CDR3 DNA: TGCGCCAGCAGCTCGGCCGGGGGGGCCTACGAGCAGTACTTC.